The 22 T cell receptor beta chains listed next were all sequenced from one sample in a study of beta chain features in type 1 diabetes. Of the isolated RNA, all was reverse transcribed, and so the sequenced material was expressed TCRB transcripts. The data were produced by immunoSEQ multiplex PCR, yet TCRdb's version contains in-frame clones alone and is incomplete. The sample comprises tens of thousands of clones, 25% to 35% of which are singletons, and about 0.42% rests with the top ten. Sequenced input: stem cell memory CD4+ T cells from blood. All receptors come from a woman between 18 and 30 years old in good health.

The J gene is TRBJ1-2, the V gene TRBV5-1, with D tentatively TRBD1 (6 bases). Deletions cut 5 bases from V and 5 bases from J, with 16 bases between. The length of the CDR3 is 14 residues. Germline V gives CDR1 SGHRS, CDR2 YFSETQ. This CDR3 is CASRPDSASYGYTF. The CDR3 DNA sequence: TGCGCCAGCAGGCCGGACAGTGCTTCTTATGGCTACACCTTC.

The rearrangement links TRBV7-3 to TRBJ2-3; 8 nucleotides align to TRBD2. This CDR3 spans 16 amino acids. CDR1 is SGHTA, CDR2 FQGTGA, per germline. V lost 5 bases, J lost 3 bases, and 10 bases stayed unmatched. The CDR3 reads CASSPFSGGGTDTQYF. In DNA form, the CDR3 reads TGTGCCAGCAGCCCCTTCAGCGGGGGTGGAACAGATACGCAGTATTTT. The entire variable domain, with the rest obtained from reference TRBV7-3 and TRBJ2-3, is as follows: GAGVSQTPSNKVTEKGKYVELRCDPISGHTALYWYRQSLGQGPEFLIYFQGTGAADDSGLPNDRFFAVRPEGSVSTLKIQRTERGDSAVYLCASSPFSGGGTDTQYFGPGTRLTVL.

The chain couples TRBV13 to TRBJ2-3; D ambiguous. This CDR3 has 18 amino acids. Germline V gene lookup returns CDR1 PRHDT and CDR2 FYEKMQ (reference sequence). Deletions cut 1 base from V and 0 bases from J, with 17 bases between. This chain's CDR3 is CASSLEPVGGASTDTQYF. The CDR3 bases are TGTGCCAGCAGCTTAGAACCGGTCGGCGGTGCTAGCACAGATACGCAGTATTTT.

The rearrangement joins TRBV5-1 to TRBJ2-5, with 15 bases matching TRBD2. Germline V CDR1 and CDR2: SGHRS, YFSETQ. This CDR3 spans 19 amino acids. Unmatched junction bases numbered 14, after V lost 4 bases and J lost 4 bases. Here the CDR3 reads CASSNPGLAGGAPSETQYF. The CDR3 nucleotides read TGCGCCAGCAGCAACCCGGGACTAGCGGGAGGCGCACCTTCAGAGACCCAGTACTTC.

The chain recombines TRBV2 with TRBJ2-3, with unresolved D. The CDR3 loop spans 14 amino acids. V lost 6 bases to trimming and J lost 2 bases, with 12 bases between them. Germline CDR1 and CDR2: SNHLY and FYNNEI. CDR3 DNA sequence: TGTGCCAGCAGGGTTGACACCCTCACAGATACGCAGTATTTT. Its translation: CASRVDTLTDTQYF.

The table lists this clone with many counts. V is TRBV7-9 and J is TRBJ2-3; 9 bases align to TRBD1. J gave up 6 bases and V 5 bases, and 6 bases lay outside the gene matches. Germline V lookup: CDR1 SEHNR, CDR2 FQNEAQ (reference sequence). The CDR3 spans 14 residues. The CDR3 nucleotides are TGTGCCAGCAGCAGGGACAGGGTCGGCGATACGCAGTATTTT. The encoded protein is CASSRDRVGDTQYF.

This clone was recorded only once. The J gene is TRBJ2-2, the V gene TRBV13; a weak D match, TRBD2 (5 bases). The CDR3 is 13 amino acids. The germline V gene has CDR1 PRHDT and CDR2 FYEKMQ (reference sequence). Trimming removed 6 bases from V and 6 bases from J, with 11 bases in between. CDR3 coding DNA: TGTGCCAGCAGTTTCGAGAGGGCCGGGGAGCTGTTTTTT. It yields the protein CASSFERAGELFF.

V and J are TRBV5-1 and TRBJ1-4, with 7 nucleotides matching TRBD1. J was trimmed by 8 bases and V by 4 bases; bases with no gene match: 11. Per the germline V gene, CDR1 is SGHRS and CDR2 is YFSETQ. The CDR3 covers 15 residues. Here the CDR3 DNA reads TGCGCCAGCAGCCAACTGACAGGGCGGATCGAAAAACTGTTTTTT. Its protein is CASSQLTGRIEKLFF.

This clone was found a few times. The chain is built from TRBV29-1 and TRBJ1-1; D gene ambiguous. The V end lost 4 bases, the J end lost 0 bases, and 9 bases lay between the germline ends. This CDR3 spans 13 amino acids. Germline V lookup: CDR1 SQVTM, CDR2 ANQGSEA. For the CDR3, the DNA is TGCAGCGTTGCGTCACACATGAACACTGAAGCTTTCTTT. Residues: CSVASHMNTEAFF. Based on the CDR3 plus reference TRBV29-1 and TRBJ1-1, the full variable domain is SAVISQKPSRDICQRGTSLTIQCQVDSQVTMMFWYRQQPGQSLTLIATANQGSEATYESGFVIDKFPISRPNLTFSTLTVSNMSPEDSSIYLCSVASHMNTEAFFGQGTRLTVV.

The genes are TRBV5-1 and TRBJ2-2, with 9 bases identical to TRBD2. This CDR3 comprises 20 residues. Germline V gene lookup returns CDR1 SGHRS and CDR2 YFSETQ. V shed 2 bases and J 1 base; nucleotides not matched to a gene: 15. DNA for the CDR3: TGCGCCAGCAGCTTCCTTGGACTAGCGCCCCACACCTTGAACACCGGGGAGCTGTTTTTT. As protein: CASSFLGLAPHTLNTGELFF.

There are a few counts of this clone. The chain employs TRBV7-6 and TRBJ2-5, with 11 bases that match TRBD1. V trimming: 1 base; J trimming: 2 bases; junction bases outside the gene matches: 3. The CDR3 runs to 16 residues. CDR1 SGHVS and CDR2 FNYEAQ come from the germline V gene. The CDR3 bases are TGTGCCAGCAGCTTAGTGGGACAGGGGGTTCAAGAGACCCAGTACTTC. As protein: CASSLVGQGVQETQYF.

The chain employs TRBV7-3 and TRBJ2-5; D is possibly TRBD2 (5 bases). The CDR3 is 13 amino acids. CDR1 and CDR2 (germline): SGHTA, FQGTGA. Trimming removed 8 bases from V and 2 bases from J, with 12 bases in between. CDR3 sequence: CASSPGSQETQYF. In DNA form, the CDR3 reads TGTGCCAGCTCCCCGGGGTCACAAGAGACCCAGTACTTC.

This clone appeared many times. The gene calls are TRBV7-9 and TRBJ2-7; D perhaps matches TRBD1 (5 bases). Between the trimmed V and J ends, which lost 6 bases and 2 bases, there was a span of 11 bases. This CDR3 is built from 13 residues. CDR1 and CDR2 from the germline V gene are SEHNR and FQNEAQ (reference sequence). This CDR3 is CASSPGIPYEQYF. The DNA for the CDR3 is TGTGCCAGCAGTCCAGGGATCCCCTACGAGCAGTACTTC.

The rearrangement uses TRBV27 and TRBJ2-1; 11 bases are shared with TRBD2. The CDR3 is 16 amino acids. With V trimmed by 5 bases and J by 6 bases, 9 bases remained unmatched. Germline V CDR1 and CDR2: MNHEY, SMNVEV (reference sequence). CDR3 nucleotides: TGTGCCAGCAGTCCTCTAGCGGGAGGATTTCGCAATGAGCAGTTCTTC. Its translation is CASSPLAGGFRNEQFF.

Only a few counts were recorded for this clone. J is TRBJ1-6 and V is TRBV30; the D is unclear. The CDR3 extends over 11 amino acids. V dropped 5 bases and J dropped 6 bases, with 5 bases sitting between them. Germline V gene data show CDR1 as GTSNPN and CDR2 as SVGIG (reference sequence). In nucleotides, the CDR3 is TGTGCCTGGGGCAGTAATTCACCCCTCCACTTT. Encoded protein: CAWGSNSPLHF.

The chain uses TRBV5-6 and TRBJ2-1; D is perhaps TRBD2 (6 bases). This CDR3 spans 16 amino acids. The V end lost 2 bases, the J end lost 2 bases, and 14 bases lay between the germline ends. Germline CDR1 and CDR2: SGHDT and YYEEEE. CDR3 loop: CASSFGGGPAYNEQFF. DNA for the CDR3: TGTGCCAGCAGCTTCGGTGGAGGGCCCGCCTACAATGAGCAGTTCTTC.

The chain joins TRBV5-6 to TRBJ2-7; TRBD2 might be the D (6 bases). The CDR3 is 15 amino acids. The germline V gene encodes CDR1 SGHDT and CDR2 YYEEEE. Trimming left V 0 bases short and J 2 bases short, with 12 bases between. The CDR3 coding sequence is TGTGCCAGCAGCTTGGGACCGGGCGGGGCCTACGAGCAGTACTTC. Its translation is CASSLGPGGAYEQYF. The variable domain in full, completed from reference TRBV5-6 and TRBJ2-7, reads DAGVTQSPTHLIKTRGQQVTLRCSPKSGHDTVSWYQQALGQGPQFIFQYYEEEERQRGNFPDRFSGHQFPNYSSELNVNALLLGDSALYLCASSLGPGGAYEQYFGPGTRLTVT.

This chain uses TRBV7-6 with TRBJ2-2, with D possibly being TRBD1 (6 bases). From germline, CDR1 is SGHVS and CDR2 FNYEAQ. Trimming removed 6 bases from V and 3 bases from J, with 11 bases in between. The CDR3 contains 14 residues. As DNA, the CDR3 is TGTGCCAGCAGTGTAGGGGGATACACCGGGGAGCTGTTTTTT. It yields the protein CASSVGGYTGELFF.

Written as DNA, the CDR3 is TGCGCCAGCAGCCAAGTAATATTTGCGGGGGGAAAAGATACGCAGTATTTT. It yields the protein CASSQVIFAGGKDTQYF. The V and J genes are TRBV4-3 and TRBJ2-3, with 8 bases that match TRBD2. Trimming took 1 base from V and 5 from J; bases not matched to a gene: 11. The germline gives CDR1 LGHNA, CDR2 YSLEER. The CDR3 is 17 residues long.

This clone was observed a handful of times. The V and J genes are TRBV5-1 and TRBJ2-2; D might be TRBD1 (6 bases). In germline, CDR1 is SGHRS, CDR2 YFSETQ. Trimming stripped 4 bases from V and 4 bases from J, with 11 bases between. There are 14 residues in the CDR3. The CDR3 DNA is TGCGCCAGCAGCCTGGGACAAGGCACCGGGGAGCTGTTTTTT. Amino acids: CASSLGQGTGELFF.

This clone was observed a few times. The chain carries TRBV18 and TRBJ1-3; D remains ambiguous. V was shortened by 3 bases and J by 7 bases, with 13 bases between the two germline ends. CDR1 and CDR2 from the germline V gene are KGHSH and LQKENI. The CDR3 totals 14 residues. The CDR3 nucleotides are TGTGCCAGCTCACCCGGGTTGTCAGAGAACACCATATATTTT. Residues: CASSPGLSENTIYF. Using reference TRBV18 and TRBJ1-3 for the parts outside the CDR3, the full variable domain is NAGVMQNPRHLVRRRGQEARLRCSPMKGHSHVYWYRQLPEEGLKFMVYLQKENIIDESGMPKERFSAEFPKEGPSILRIQQVVRGDSAAYFCASSPGLSENTIYFGEGSWLTVV.

This clone appeared a few times. The chain has TRBV6-5 and TRBJ2-7; 8 bases agree with TRBD2. CDR1 and CDR2 from the germline V gene are MNHEY and SVGAGI. V shed 0 bases, J shed 4 bases, and the junction held 5 bases outside the gene matches. The CDR3 runs 15 residues. Here the CDR3 reads CASSYSSRGAYEQYF. The DNA of the CDR3 is TGTGCCAGCAGTTACTCGTCGCGGGGGGCGTACGAGCAGTACTTC.